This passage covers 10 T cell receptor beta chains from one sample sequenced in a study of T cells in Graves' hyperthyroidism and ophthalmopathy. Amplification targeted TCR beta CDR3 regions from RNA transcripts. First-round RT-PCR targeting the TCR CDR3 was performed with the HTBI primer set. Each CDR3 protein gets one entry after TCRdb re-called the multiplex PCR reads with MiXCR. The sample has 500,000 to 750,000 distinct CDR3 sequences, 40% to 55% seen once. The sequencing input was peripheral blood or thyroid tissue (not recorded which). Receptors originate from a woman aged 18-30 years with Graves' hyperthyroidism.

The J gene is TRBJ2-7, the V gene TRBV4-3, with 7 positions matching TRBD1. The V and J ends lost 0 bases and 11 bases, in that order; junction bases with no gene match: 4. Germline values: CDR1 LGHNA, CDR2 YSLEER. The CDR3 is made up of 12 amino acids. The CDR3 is CASSQDLDREYF. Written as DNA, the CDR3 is TGCGCCAGCAGCCAAGACCTCGACAGGGAGTACTTC.

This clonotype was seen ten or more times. CDR3 protein: CASKLRQGVIPEAFF. For the CDR3, the DNA is TGTGCCAGTAAACTGCGACAGGGGGTGATTCCGGAAGCTTTCTTT. The chain links TRBV19 to TRBJ1-1, with 9 positions matching TRBD1. V shed 7 bases, J shed 8 bases, and the junction held 14 bases outside the gene matches. The germline gives CDR1 LNHDA, CDR2 SQIVND (reference sequence). The CDR3 runs 15 residues.

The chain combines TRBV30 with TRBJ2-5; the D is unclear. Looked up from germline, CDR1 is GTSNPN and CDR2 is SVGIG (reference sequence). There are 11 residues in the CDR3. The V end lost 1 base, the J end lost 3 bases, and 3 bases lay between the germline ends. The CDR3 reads CAWSDKETQYF. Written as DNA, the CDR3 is TGTGCCTGGAGTGACAAAGAGACCCAGTACTTC.

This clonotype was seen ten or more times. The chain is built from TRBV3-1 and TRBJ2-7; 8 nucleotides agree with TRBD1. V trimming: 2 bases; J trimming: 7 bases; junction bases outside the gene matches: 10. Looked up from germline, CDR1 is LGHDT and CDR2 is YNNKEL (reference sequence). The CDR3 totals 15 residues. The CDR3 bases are TGTGCCAGCAGCCAAAGGACAGGGTGGGGGTCGGAGCAGTACTTC. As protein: CASSQRTGWGSEQYF.

CDR3 coding DNA: TGCGCCAGCAGCCAAGGGGACGGGGCCAACGTCCTGACTTTC. It specifies CASSQGDGANVLTF. The rearrangement uses TRBV5-1 and TRBJ2-6; D is perhaps TRBD1 or TRBD2 (5 bases each). The V and J ends lost 4 bases and 4 bases respectively, with 9 bases between them. The CDR3 sequence is 14 residues long. CDR1 and CDR2 (germline): SGHRS, YFSETQ.

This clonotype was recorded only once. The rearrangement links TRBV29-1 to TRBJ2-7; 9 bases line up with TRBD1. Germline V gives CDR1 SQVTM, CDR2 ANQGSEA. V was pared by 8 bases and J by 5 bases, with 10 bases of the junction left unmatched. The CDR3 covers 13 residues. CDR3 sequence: CSFLGTGPNEQYF. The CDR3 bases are TGCAGCTTTCTCGGGACAGGGCCTAACGAGCAGTACTTC.

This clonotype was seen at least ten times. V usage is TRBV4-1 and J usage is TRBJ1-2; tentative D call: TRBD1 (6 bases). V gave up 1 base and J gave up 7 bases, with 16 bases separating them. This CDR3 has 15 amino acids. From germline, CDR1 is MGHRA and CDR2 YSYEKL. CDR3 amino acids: CASSQVGRGSGGYTF. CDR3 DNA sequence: TGCGCCAGCAGCCAAGTAGGCAGGGGAAGCGGTGGCTACACCTTC.

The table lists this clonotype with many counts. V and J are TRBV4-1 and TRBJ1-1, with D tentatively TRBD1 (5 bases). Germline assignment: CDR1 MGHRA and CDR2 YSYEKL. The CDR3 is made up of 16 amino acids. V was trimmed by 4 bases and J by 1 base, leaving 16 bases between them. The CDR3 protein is CASSLTPGTPNTEAFF. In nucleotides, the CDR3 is TGCGCCAGCAGCCTTACTCCCGGGACTCCGAACACTGAAGCTTTCTTT.

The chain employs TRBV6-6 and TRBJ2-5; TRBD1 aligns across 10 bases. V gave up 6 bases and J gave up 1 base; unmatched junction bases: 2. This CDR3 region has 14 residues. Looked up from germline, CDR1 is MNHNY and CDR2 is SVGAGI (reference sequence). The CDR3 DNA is TGTGCCAGCAGGAGGACAGGGGGCCAAGAGACCCAGTACTTC. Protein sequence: CASRRTGGQETQYF.

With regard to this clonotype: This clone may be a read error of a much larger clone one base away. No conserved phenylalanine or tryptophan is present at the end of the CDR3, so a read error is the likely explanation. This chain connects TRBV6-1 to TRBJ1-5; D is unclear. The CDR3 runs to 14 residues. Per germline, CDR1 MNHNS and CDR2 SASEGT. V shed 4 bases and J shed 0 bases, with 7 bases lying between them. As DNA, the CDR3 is TGTGCCAGCAGTGTCCAATATAGCAATCAGCCCCAGCATCTT. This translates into CASSVQYSNQPQHL.